This TCR beta chain was captured in a study of shared clonotypes between healthy human individuals (dated by TCRdb to 2019 to 2021). About the full investigation: A few men and two women, aged 18 to 49 years, made up the cohort. For each donor, CD4 naive and CD4 memory were each run on three plates, CD8 naive on two plates, and CD8 memory on one plate. To estimate repertoire size and how much clonotypes are shared between individuals, the study performed deep sequencing of blood TCR repertoires from roughly five healthy adults. Libraries were prepared and TCR repertoires were sequenced by different laboratories using diverse techniques, in order to increase sequencing depth and limit assay-specific biases. Leukapheresis yielded between about 0.94 and 8.9 billion PBMCs per donor.

Concerning this clone: No cognate antigen has been identified for it. No much larger clone is present one base from it, and per-base qualities are unavailable.

Using the deep immunoSEQ assay, multiplex PCR amplified TCR CDR3 regions from genomic DNA. Extracted genomic DNA from each cell subset was distributed evenly across all wells of several immunoSEQ 96-well plates, and each plate was treated as a replicate. For sorted subsets, 200 ng of genomic DNA, equivalent to around 29,000 T cell genomes, went into each replicate PCR. The purified libraries were quantified using a Qubit 3.0 fluorometer, sized with a Bioanalyzer 2100, and then quantified again using the KAPA Library Quantification kit. Every immunoSEQ 96-well plate was sequenced on a separate single-read 150-cycle Illumina NextSeq 550 flow cell. Per the authors' processing: Because the immunoSEQ output held only junctional sequences and lacked quality scores, the filtering could not match the filtering applied to full-length reads. Sequences were annotated with PyIR, a Python wrapper for IgBLAST v1.9, using IMGT germline references to assign V/J genes and CDR3. Reads with weak V/J assignments (E-value above 1e-6), missing CDR3, stop codons, out-of-frame junctions, or ambiguous translated residues were removed. A V3J clonotype was defined by an identical inferred V gene, J gene, and CDR3 amino acid sequence. Percentage overlap between repertoires was calculated by dividing the number of shared unique clonotypes by the size of the smaller repertoire. Richness of each repertoire was evaluated using RTK rarefaction, the Chao1 estimator, and Recon v2.1 estimates of unobserved clonotypes. Generation probabilities were computed with OLGA for all TCRbeta clonotypes obtained by the gDNA method from several donors. Here the immuneACCESS table is served through TCRdb, limited to in-frame sequences with V and J called. Missing clones are a known gap in these copies; in checked studies unresolved V genes cover under half, and the rest lacks a known reason. For V, J and clone size, that table is used; D and trimming come from the DNA. Present in this sample are some 2.4 million clones, over 85% of which were seen just once. The ten largest clones add up to more than 0.35% of the sample.

The donors were healthy, HIV-negative adults who had no recently reported acute infections or vaccinations. All donors were Caucasian adults living in Nashville, Tennessee, USA. Magnetic negative selection was used to enrich CD4+ T cells, after which naive cells were positively selected on CD45RA and the negative fraction became the memory subset. Blood was collected by leukapheresis, and PBMCs were isolated by Ficoll-Histopaque density gradient centrifugation and then cryopreserved in liquid nitrogen vapor phase. Purity and quantity of every magnetically sorted T cell population were checked by analytical flow cytometry. From each sorted fraction, genomic DNA was isolated and quantified by UV absorbance on a Nanodrop 2000c. CDR1 is given as MNHEY and CDR2 as SVGAGI, both from the germline V gene. The CDR3 contains 12 residues, cysteine and phenylalanine counted. Only the CDR3 part of the read is kept: 36 bases, read in frame from the first base. The V end loses 6 bases and the J end loses 12 bases, and a stretch of 15 bases separates them.

What the work shows at the level of the full study, not this receptor alone: Rarefaction of sorted-subset datasets indicated incomplete sequencing despite the large sequencing depth. The genetic and exposure-history diversity represented was limited by the small number of donors. Across a few donors, approximately 4.6% of naive CD4, 3% to 4% of naive CD8, under 2.5% of memory CD4, and approximately 0.4% of memory CD8 clonotypes were shared. Naive subsets generally had larger estimated clonotype richness than memory subsets did. Sampling was limited to blood, and TCR repertoires in tissue likely differ from TCR repertoires in blood. Higher generation probabilities were observed for clonotypes shared by all four sorted-subset donors than for non-shared clonotypes. Based on pairwise subsampling, the degree of clonotype sharing among donors was expected to be affected by sequencing depth.

The sequence derives from a man between 18 and 29 years old in good health. Some clones in this sample may be carry-over from other donors' samples. The sequenced material came from naive CD4+ T cells from PBMCs. According to the study, the label for this sample's cell subset or site signals: CD45RA+ positively selected. The V and J segments used are TRBV6-5 and TRBJ2-1; the D gene cannot be resolved beyond TRBD1 or TRBD2, each matching 7 bases. CDR3 loop: CASSHQGGVQFF. In nucleotide form, the sequence is TGTGCCAGCAGCCACCAGGGGGGGGTGCAGTTCTTC.